Each of the 23 T cell receptor beta chains below was sequenced from the same sample in a study of spatial heterogeneity in lung cancer. Antigen specificity for these receptors is unknown. Via MiXCR, TCRdb re-called the 5' RACE reads, giving one row per CDR3 protein. The sample records about 27,000 distinct CDR3 sequences, approximately 7.7% being singletons. Whole-study results and caveats: Tracking of tumor mutation counts was seen in expanded intratumoral alpha and beta TCR counts.

The time point is: sample taken at primary tumor resection. Sequencing was performed on lung tumor tissue, taken at surgery. The receptor set was obtained from a male donor with early-stage non-small cell lung cancer.

The chain links TRBV27 to TRBJ2-1; D call uncertain. CDR1 MNHEY and CDR2 SMNVEV come from the germline V gene (reference sequence). The CDR3 runs to 12 residues. Between the trimmed V and J ends, which lost 4 bases and 0 bases, there was a span of 1 base. The CDR3 region has the DNA TGTGCCAGCAGTTACTCCTACAATGAGCAGTTCTTC. This translates into CASSYSYNEQFF.

This clonotype has a count of ten or more. V is TRBV20-1 and J is TRBJ1-3; tentatively, D is TRBD1 (5 bases). The CDR3 length is 12 residues. Per germline, CDR1 DFQATT and CDR2 SNEGSKA (reference sequence). Deletions cut 5 bases from V and 4 bases from J, with 9 bases between. CDR3 loop: CSARTSGNTIYF. The CDR3 DNA sequence: TGCAGTGCTCGGACATCAGGAAACACCATATATTTT.

This clonotype has a handful of counts. The chain couples TRBV18 to TRBJ1-1; 9 bases align to TRBD1. Germline-derived CDR1 and CDR2 are KGHSH and LQKENI. The V and J ends lost 4 bases and 4 bases, in that order; junction bases with no gene match: 10. The CDR3 loop spans 16 amino acids. CDR3: CASSRETGGIGTEAFF. Written as DNA, the CDR3 is TGTGCCAGCTCACGGGAGACAGGGGGTATCGGCACTGAAGCTTTCTTT.

At least ten counts were recorded for this clonotype. V is TRBV19 and J is TRBJ1-4, with 7 bases fitting TRBD1. The CDR3 is made up of 17 amino acids. J gave up 5 bases and V 5 bases, and 14 bases lay outside the gene matches. The germline V gene encodes CDR1 LNHDA and CDR2 SQIVND (reference sequence). CDR3 region: CASSPRTGMTGNEKLFF. The CDR3 DNA follows: TGTGCCAGTAGTCCCCGGACAGGAATGACGGGGAATGAAAAACTGTTTTTT. The variable domain in full, completed from reference TRBV19 and TRBJ1-4, reads DGGITQSPKYLFRKEGQNVTLSCEQNLNHDAMYWYRQDPGQGLRLIYYSQIVNDFQKGDIAEGYSVSREKKESFPLTVTSAQKNPTAFYLCASSPRTGMTGNEKLFFGSGTQLSVL.

This clonotype was detected many times. This chain joins TRBV29-1 and TRBJ2-5; maybe TRBD1 (6 bases). V was cut by 5 bases and J by 4 bases, with 8 bases left in between. CDR3 length: 11 residues. Germline V CDR1 and CDR2: SQVTM, ANQGSEA. CDR3 loop: CSVSRGETQYF. CDR3 coding DNA: TGCAGCGTTAGCAGGGGAGAGACCCAGTACTTC.

This clonotype was found many times. V gene TRBV3-1 combines with J gene TRBJ2-1; D possibly corresponds to TRBD2 (6 bases). Germline V CDR1 and CDR2: LGHDT, YNNKEL (reference sequence). V gave up 6 bases and J gave up 6 bases, with 21 bases separating them. The CDR3 has 16 amino acids. CDR3 sequence (DNA): TGTGCCAGCAGTCCCTGGGAGGACTCTAACTTCAATGAGCAGTTCTTC. It is translated as CASSPWEDSNFNEQFF.

This clonotype was seen repeatedly, ten times or more. The rearrangement links TRBV6-2 or TRBV6-3 to TRBJ1-6, with D possibly being TRBD1 (6 bases). Germline V gene data show CDR1 as MNHEY and CDR2 as SVGEGT. There are 14 residues in the CDR3. The V end lost 5 bases, the J end lost 3 bases, and 8 bases lay between the germline ends. The chain's CDR3 is CASSEQGYNSPLHF. The CDR3 bases are TGTGCCAGCAGTGAACAGGGCTATAATTCACCCCTCCACTTT.

This clonotype has a handful of counts. V is TRBV20-1 and J is TRBJ1-1, with TRBD1 identical over 9 bases. J was trimmed by 7 bases and V by 3 bases; bases with no gene match: 6. The CDR3 spans 13 residues. Germline V gene data show CDR1 as DFQATT and CDR2 as SNEGSKA (reference sequence). This chain's CDR3 is CSARRGTGIEAFF. CDR3 coding DNA: TGCAGTGCTAGGAGGGGGACAGGGATTGAAGCTTTCTTT.

This chain joins TRBV4-3 and TRBJ1-6, with D perhaps TRBD1 (5 bases). CDR3 length equals 20 residues. Germline CDR1 and CDR2: LGHNA and YSLEER. The V gene lost 2 bases and the J gene lost 4 bases, with 24 bases spanning the gap. The CDR3 reads CASSQPSRRSKDIYNSPLHF. The CDR3 nucleotides are TGCGCCAGCAGCCAACCCTCACGACGATCCAAGGACATTTATAATTCACCCCTCCACTTT.

This rearrangement joins TRBV10-3 to TRBJ2-1; no definite D call. V lost 0 bases and J lost 7, with 7 bases in between. The CDR3 contains 13 residues. Germline CDR1 is ENHRY and CDR2 is SYGVKD. The CDR3, as DNA: TGTGCCATCAGTGAGTCGCCAGGAAATGAGCAGTTCTTC. It encodes CAISESPGNEQFF.

In its sample, this clonotype was seen a few times. This chain uses TRBV29-1 with TRBJ2-5; D could derive from TRBD1 or TRBD2 (5 bases each). V lost 4 bases, J lost 4 bases, and 16 bases lay in between. CDR3 length equals 14 residues. Germline loops: CDR1 SQVTM, CDR2 ANQGSEA. CDR3 bases: TGCAGCGTTGGGGGGAAAGCTAGTCGAGAGACCCAGTACTTC. The encoded protein is CSVGGKASRETQYF.

This clonotype was recorded at least ten times. The chain employs TRBV19 and TRBJ1-5; D not resolved. Germline CDR1 is LNHDA and CDR2 is SQIVND (reference sequence). The CDR3 is 13 residues long. Trimming left V 7 bases short and J 4 bases short, with 11 bases between. CDR3 coding DNA: TGTGCCAGTAAAGACCTTTCTAATCAGCCCCAGCATTTT. Translating gives CASKDLSNQPQHF.

The chain has TRBV20-1 and TRBJ1-1; the D gene is possibly TRBD1 (5 bases). The CDR3 contains 14 residues. V lost 3 bases, J lost 4 bases, and 15 bases lay in between. CDR1 DFQATT and CDR2 SNEGSKA come from the germline V gene (reference sequence). This CDR3 is CSARYGGAGTEAFF. The CDR3 DNA is TGCAGTGCTAGGTACGGAGGGGCTGGCACTGAAGCTTTCTTT.

CDR3 sequence (DNA): TGTGCCAGCCATCAAGGGGGGGATTCACCCCTCCACTTT. Residues: CASHQGGDSPLHF. J is TRBJ1-6 and V is TRBV12-3 or TRBV12-4; D may be TRBD1 (6 bases). Deletions cut 8 bases from V and 8 bases from J, with 13 bases between. This CDR3 region has 13 residues.

This clonotype was seen a few times. The chain employs TRBV5-4 and TRBJ2-3; D is possibly TRBD1 (6 bases). V was trimmed by 2 bases and J by 1 base, leaving 14 bases between them. CDR1 SGHNT and CDR2 YYREEE come from the germline V gene (reference sequence). The CDR3 covers 16 residues. The chain's CDR3 is CASSFNGNRGTDTQYF. In nucleotides, the CDR3 is TGTGCCAGCAGCTTTAATGGTAACAGGGGCACAGATACGCAGTATTTT.

The chain joins TRBV19 to TRBJ1-2; no clear D. The CDR3 covers 13 residues. Trimming took off 7 bases at V and 1 base at J, with 10 bases between the two ends. Germline CDR1 and CDR2: LNHDA and SQIVND (reference sequence). CDR3 sequence (DNA): TGTGCCAGTATGGCAGATAATAACTATGGCTACACCTTC. Amino acids: CASMADNNYGYTF.

This clonotype appeared a few times. CDR3 bases: TGTGCCAGCTCACCGGGGGACAGGAATCAGCCCCAGCATTTT. Its translation: CASSPGDRNQPQHF. The V and J genes are TRBV18 and TRBJ1-5; TRBD1 matches 8 bases. Germline V CDR1 and CDR2: KGHSH, LQKENI. CDR3 size: 14 residues. With V trimmed by 3 bases and J by 4 bases, 2 bases remained unmatched.

At least ten counts were recorded for this clonotype. The J gene is TRBJ1-6, the V gene TRBV20-1; the D gene is possibly TRBD1 (6 bases). The V end was cut by 6 bases, the J end by 8 bases, with 17 bases between. The CDR3 sequence is 14 residues long. Germline values: CDR1 DFQATT, CDR2 SNEGSKA (reference sequence). The chain's CDR3 is CSARTGGGYSPLHF. The CDR3 bases are TGCAGTGCCCGGACGGGGGGGGGCTATTCACCCCTCCACTTT.

This clonotype appeared a few times. This rearrangement joins TRBV5-6 to TRBJ2-2; D is uncertain. Per germline, CDR1 SGHDT and CDR2 YYEEEE. Trimming took 1 base from V and 3 from J, leaving 4 bases between them. This CDR3 has 13 residues. The CDR3 sequence: CASSLWDTGELFF. CDR3 sequence (DNA): TGTGCCAGCAGCTTGTGGGACACCGGGGAGCTGTTTTTT.

There are a few counts of this clonotype. The chain has TRBV29-1 and TRBJ2-3, with TRBD2 matching over 8 bases. V was pared by 4 bases and J by 1 base, with 7 bases of the junction left unmatched. CDR3 length equals 15 residues. Germline-derived CDR1 and CDR2 are SQVTM and ANQGSEA. This CDR3 reads CSVGRPAGGTDTQYF. DNA of the CDR3: TGCAGCGTTGGCCGGCCAGCGGGGGGCACAGATACGCAGTATTTT.

This clonotype is medium-sized (0.01 to 0.1%) within its sample. The gene calls are TRBV5-1 and TRBJ1-2; D gene ambiguous. The CDR3 is 13 residues long. The V end was cut by 9 bases, the J end by 8 bases, with 20 bases between. CDR1 is SGHRS and CDR2 is YFSETQ in the germline V gene. The CDR3 spells CATGPILGGGYTF. CDR3 bases: TGCGCCACCGGACCCATTCTCGGAGGGGGCTACACCTTC.

This clonotype was seen at least ten times. The genes are TRBV28 and TRBJ2-1; 10 bases map to TRBD2. J was trimmed by 3 bases and V by 2 bases; bases with no gene match: 4. Germline V lookup: CDR1 MDHEN, CDR2 SYDVKM. The CDR3 has 16 residues. Written as DNA, the CDR3 is TGTGCCAGCAGTTTAGGAGCGGGGGGGTACTACAATGAGCAGTTCTTC. It encodes CASSLGAGGYYNEQFF.

V gene TRBV2 combines with J gene TRBJ2-7; 12 nucleotides agree with TRBD1. This CDR3 is 13 amino acids long. V dropped 8 bases and J dropped 6; count of bases not matched to a gene: 5. Germline CDR1 is SNHLY and CDR2 is FYNNEI. The CDR3 is CASGRDRGLEQYF. The CDR3 nucleotides are TGTGCCAGCGGCCGGGACAGGGGGCTCGAGCAGTACTTC.